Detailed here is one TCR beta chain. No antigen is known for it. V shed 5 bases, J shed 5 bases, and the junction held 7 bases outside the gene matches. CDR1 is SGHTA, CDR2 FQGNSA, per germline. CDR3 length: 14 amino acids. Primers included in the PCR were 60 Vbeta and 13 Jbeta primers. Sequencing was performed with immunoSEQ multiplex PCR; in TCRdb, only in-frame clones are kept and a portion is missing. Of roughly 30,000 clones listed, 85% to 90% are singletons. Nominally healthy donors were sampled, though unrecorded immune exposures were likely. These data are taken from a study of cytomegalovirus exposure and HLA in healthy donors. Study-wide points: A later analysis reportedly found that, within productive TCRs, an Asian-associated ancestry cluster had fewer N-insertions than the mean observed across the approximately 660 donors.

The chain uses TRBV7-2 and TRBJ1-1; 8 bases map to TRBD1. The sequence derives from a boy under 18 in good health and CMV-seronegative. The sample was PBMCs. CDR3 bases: TGTGCCAGCAGCCCGACAGGGGCAAGGACTGAAGCTTTCTTT. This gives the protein CASSPTGARTEAFF.